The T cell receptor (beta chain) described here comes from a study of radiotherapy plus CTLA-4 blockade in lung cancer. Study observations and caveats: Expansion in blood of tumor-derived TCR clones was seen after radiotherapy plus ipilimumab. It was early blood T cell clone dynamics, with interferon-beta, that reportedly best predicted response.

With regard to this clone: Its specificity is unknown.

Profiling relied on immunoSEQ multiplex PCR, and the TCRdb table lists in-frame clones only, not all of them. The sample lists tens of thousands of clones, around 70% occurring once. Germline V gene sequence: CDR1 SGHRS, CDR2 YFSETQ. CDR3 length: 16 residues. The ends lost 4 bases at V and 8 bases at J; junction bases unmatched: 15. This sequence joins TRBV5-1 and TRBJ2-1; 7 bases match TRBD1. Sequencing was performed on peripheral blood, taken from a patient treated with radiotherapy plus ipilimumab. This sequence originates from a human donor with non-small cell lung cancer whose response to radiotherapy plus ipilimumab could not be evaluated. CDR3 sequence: CASSLGQSFNFDEQFF. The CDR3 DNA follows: TGCGCCAGCAGCCTGGGACAGTCTTTTAATTTCGATGAGCAGTTCTTC.